Shown below are 32 T cell receptor beta chains from a single sample sequenced in a study of tumor-infiltrating lymphocytes in primary liver carcinoma. Extraction of RNA together with DNA used roughly 19-31 mg of unsorted bulk tissue. TCR beta cDNA was made from approximately 500 ng total RNA with a constant-region primer. Sequencing libraries for TCR beta derived from three nested multiplex PCR rounds that used slightly modified ARM-PCR. Two initial PCR rounds of around 10 cycles each paired TRBV1-TRBV30 forward primers with a C-beta reverse primer. One entry per CDR3 protein results from TCRdb running MiXCR on the multiplex PCR reads. This sample has just under 95,000 distinct CDR3 sequences; about 70% occur once, and the top ten carry roughly 30%. Specimen: tumor-adjacent normal liver tissue. These receptors came from a middle-aged man with primary liver carcinoma and hepatitis B virus infection.

Worth noting for this clonotype: A read error may be the cause here, since a much bigger clone is one base away. The V call is TRBV12-3 or TRBV12-4, the J call TRBJ2-3, with D tentatively TRBD1 or TRBD2 (6 bases each). The CDR3 covers 14 residues. The V gene lost 7 bases and the J gene lost 6 bases, with 17 bases spanning the gap. The CDR3 spells CASNPLGGVDTQYF. In DNA form, the CDR3 reads TGTGCCAGCAACCCACTGGGGGGCGTGGATACGCAGTATTTT.

The chain employs TRBV5-1 and TRBJ2-3; 7 bases are shared with TRBD2. CDR3 length equals 18 residues. Germline V lookup: CDR1 SGHRS, CDR2 YFSETQ. V was clipped by 3 bases and J by 0 bases; unmatched bases: 13. The CDR3 region is CASSSTRGRGTSTDTQYF. The CDR3 DNA reads as TGCGCCAGCAGCTCCACTAGAGGGAGGGGTACTAGCACAGATACGCAGTATTTT.

Comments on this clonotype: This may come from a read error, since a much larger clone is one base off. The V gene is TRBV6-2 or TRBV6-3, the J gene TRBJ2-1, with TRBD2 identical over 10 bases. The CDR3 covers 18 residues. Germline V gene sequence: CDR1 MNHEY, CDR2 SVGEGT. The CDR3 protein is CASSYSSSGRAYGDEQLF. For the CDR3, the DNA is TGTGCCAGCAGTTACTCGTCCAGCGGGAGGGCCTACGGGGATGAGCAGTTATTC.

This clonotype has at least ten counts. The chain joins TRBV5-1 to TRBJ2-2; TRBD1 might be the D (6 bases). The CDR3 loop spans 15 amino acids. The germline CDR1 and CDR2 sequences are SGHRS and YFSETQ. V was trimmed by 3 bases and J by 2 bases, leaving 11 bases between them. CDR3 nucleotides: TGCGCCAGCAGCTGGATGGACAGCAACACCGGGGAGCTGTTTTTT. Translating it yields CASSWMDSNTGELFF.

To note about this clonotype: The junction does not match germline at one end; this may be a read error. The chain employs TRBV29-1 and TRBJ1-1; D may be TRBD1 (6 bases). CDR3 size: 11 residues. Per the germline V gene, CDR1 is SQVTM and CDR2 is ANQGSEA. The DNA of the CDR3 is TGCGGCGTTGACCCTGAGGGGGGAACTTTCTTT. Protein sequence: CGVDPEGGTFF.

Turning to this clonotype: One junction end does not reproduce the germline sequence, and a read error may be involved. The rearrangement joins TRBV14 to TRBJ2-7; TRBD1 aligns across 8 bases. The germline V gene has CDR1 SGHDN and CDR2 FVKESK. The CDR3 is 16 residues long. DNA of the CDR3: TGTGCCAGCGGCCTCAGGGGGACAGGAACTGCCTACGAGCAATGCTTC. Translating gives CASGLRGTGTAYEQCF.

This clonotype occurred a few times. This may be a read error, as it is one base from a much larger clone. This sequence joins TRBV4-1 and TRBJ1-1, with 7 bases that match TRBD1. Germline V gene data show CDR1 as MGHRA and CDR2 as YSYEKL. The CDR3 runs 15 residues. DNA for the CDR3: TGCGCCAGCAGCCAAGATACAGGGGCGAACATTGAAGCTTTCTTT. Amino acids: CASSQDTGANIEAFF.

On this clonotype itself: Sequence at one end of the junction differs from germline and may be a read error. The rearrangement joins TRBV12-3 or TRBV12-4 to TRBJ2-1, with a possible D match to TRBD2 (6 bases). The CDR3 has 13 residues. The DNA of the CDR3 is TGTACTAGCAGCCATAGGCCCTACAATAAGCAGTTCTTC. It specifies CTSSHRPYNKQFF.

This chain joins TRBV6-1 and TRBJ2-2, with 7 bases lining up with TRBD2. This CDR3 region has 17 residues. In germline, CDR1 is MNHNS, CDR2 SASEGT. CDR3 DNA sequence: TGTCCCAACAGTGTGTTAGAGGGAGGGCCGAACACCGGGGAGCTGTTTTTT. Amino acid sequence: CPNSVLEGGPNTGELFF.

This clonotype occurred a few times. This chain connects TRBV28 to TRBJ2-7; D remains ambiguous. Trimming took off 3 bases at V and 7 bases at J, with 7 bases between the two ends. Germline CDR1 is MDHEN and CDR2 is SYDVKM. This CDR3 region has 11 residues. The CDR3 sequence is CASSFSHEQYF. The CDR3 DNA reads as TGTGCCAGCAGTTTTAGTCATGAGCAGTACTTC. The full variable domain, completed using reference TRBV28 and TRBJ2-7, is DVKVTQSSRYLVKRTGEKVFLECVQDMDHENMFWYRQDPGLGLRLIYFSYDVKMKEKGDIPEGYSVSREKKERFSLILESASTNQTSMYLCASSFSHEQYFGPGTRLTVT.

A word on this clonotype: Germline and junction disagree at one end, which may indicate a read error. The chain recombines TRBV6-5 with TRBJ2-7; D may match TRBD1 or TRBD2 (6 bases each). This CDR3 region has 16 residues. Looked up from germline, CDR1 is MNHEY and CDR2 is SVGAGI. The CDR3 DNA is TGTGTCAGTAGTTACTCTAGGGGGGTTCTGGCCTACGAGCAATACTTC. Its protein product is CVSSYSRGVLAYEQYF.

Concerning this clonotype: A much larger clone is a single base away; this may be a read error. This chain links TRBV7-8 with TRBJ1-2; D is undetermined. The CDR3 has 13 residues. CDR1 SGHVS and CDR2 FQNEAQ come from the germline V gene. CDR3 in amino acids: CAGSLVDGSGYTF. CDR3 DNA sequence: TGTGCCGGCAGCTTAGTCGATGGGTCCGGCTACACCTTC.

In its sample, this clonotype was seen many times. This chain links TRBV10-3 with TRBJ2-2; D is unresolved. The CDR3 has 14 residues. V lost 2 bases to trimming and J lost 7 bases, with 11 bases between them. Germline V lookup: CDR1 ENHRY, CDR2 SYGVKD. Written as DNA, the CDR3 is TGTGCCATCAGTGAGAGAGTCGTGGTCGGGGAGCTGTTTTTT. Its translation: CAISERVVVGELFF.

Comment on this clonotype: A much larger clone sits a single nucleotide away, making a read error possible. The V and J genes are TRBV28 and TRBJ2-3; possibly TRBD2 for D (5 bases). The length of the CDR3 is 14 residues. The germline CDR1 and CDR2 sequences are MDHEN and SYDVKM. CDR3 DNA: TGTGCCAGCAGTTTAGGTTGGGGAGCAGATACGCGGTATTTT. Its translation: CASSLGWGADTRYF.

This clonotype was counted ten times or more. The chain has TRBV20-1 and TRBJ2-6; D is perhaps TRBD2 (5 bases). The V gene lost 3 bases and the J gene lost 2 bases, with 8 bases spanning the gap. Germline CDR1 DFQATT, CDR2 SNEGSKA (reference sequence). This CDR3 has 14 residues. CDR3 sequence (DNA): TGCAGTGCTAGTCGGGGAACTGGGGCCAACGTCCTGACTTTC. Amino acid sequence: CSASRGTGANVLTF.

This clonotype has ten or more counts. V gene TRBV5-4 combines with J gene TRBJ2-3; TRBD2 agrees at 10 bases. Per the germline V gene, CDR1 is SGHNT and CDR2 is YYREEE (reference sequence). V was pared by 4 bases and J by 0 bases, with 8 bases of the junction left unmatched. The CDR3 totals 17 residues. The DNA for the CDR3 is TGTGCCAGCAGCAGAAGACTAGCGGGTTCAAGCACAGATACGCAGTATTTT. This translates into CASSRRLAGSSTDTQYF.

As to this clonotype: Being one base from a much bigger clone, this may be a read error. This rearrangement joins TRBV5-6 to TRBJ1-1, with D maybe TRBD1 (5 bases). The CDR3 totals 14 residues. Germline loops: CDR1 SGHDT, CDR2 YYEEEE. The DNA of the CDR3 is TGTGCCAGCAGTTGGGGGGGGACCAACACTGAAGCTTCCTTT. Translating it yields CASSWGGTNTEASF.

Worth noting for this clonotype: Possible read error: a much larger clone is one base away. The chain uses TRBV10-3 and TRBJ1-3, with D possibly being TRBD1 (5 bases). The V gene lost 3 bases and the J gene lost 5 bases, with 11 bases spanning the gap. The CDR3 is 14 amino acids. The V gene's germline CDR1 is ENHRY and CDR2 SYGVKD. CDR3 DNA: TGTGCCATCAGTGATTCCAGGGCTCGAAACACCATATATTTT. It is translated as CAISDSRARNTIYF.

As for this clonotype: A clone one base away is much larger, so this may be a read error. V usage is TRBV6-5 and J usage is TRBJ1-6; 9 bases agree with TRBD1. The CDR3 runs 15 residues. Looked up from germline, CDR1 is MNHEY and CDR2 is SVGAGI. CDR3 DNA sequence: TGTGCCAGCAGAACGGGACAGGGATTTAATTCACCCTTCCACTTT. This sequence encodes CASRTGQGFNSPFHF.

This rearrangement joins TRBV9 to TRBJ1-3; D is undetermined. Germline CDR1 and CDR2: SGDLS and YYNGEE. Trimming shortened V by 0 bases and J by 0 bases, and 4 bases separated the two germline ends. The CDR3 sequence is 14 residues long. CDR3 coding DNA: TGTGCCAGCAGCGTAGGCAACTCTGGAAACACCATATATTTT. It specifies CASSVGNSGNTIYF.

On this clonotype itself: A much larger clone sits a single nucleotide away, making a read error possible. This chain uses TRBV5-1 with TRBJ2-5, with a weak D call TRBD2 (7 bases). V was cut by 1 base and J by 4 bases, with 14 bases left in between. Germline values: CDR1 SGHRS, CDR2 YFSETQ. The CDR3 is 15 residues long. CDR3 coding DNA: TGCGCCAGCAGCTTGAAAGGGGGGGTGTCAGAGACCCAGTACTTC. This gives the protein CASSLKGGVSETQYF.

As concerns this clonotype: One junction end does not reproduce the germline sequence, and a read error may be involved. This chain links TRBV4-2 with TRBJ1-5; 8 nucleotides agree with TRBD1. The CDR3 is made up of 16 amino acids. Germline V gives CDR1 LGHNA, CDR2 YNFKEQ. CDR3 region: CVSSQDWGQVNQPQHF. DNA of the CDR3: TGTGTCAGCAGCCAAGACTGGGGACAGGTTAATCAGCCCCAGCATTTT.

This chain connects TRBV9 to TRBJ2-5; D perhaps matches TRBD1 (6 bases). This CDR3 has 14 amino acids. Looked up from germline, CDR1 is SGDLS and CDR2 is YYNGEE. Trimming pared 4 bases from V and 1 base from J, leaving 11 bases between. CDR3 DNA: TGTGCCAGCAGCCTAACAGGGAGCCAAGAGACCCAGTACTTC. It encodes CASSLTGSQETQYF.

This clonotype showed up just once. The genes are TRBV11-2 and TRBJ2-3, with 7 bases matching TRBD1. Germline V lookup: CDR1 SGHAT, CDR2 FQNNGV. Germline trimming cut 5 bases from V and 2 bases from J; bases unmatched to any gene: 10. The CDR3 is 16 amino acids. The CDR3 DNA follows: TGTGCCAGCAGCCCGTGGACAGGTGGAGACACAGATACGCAGTATTTT. Translating gives CASSPWTGGDTDTQYF.

To note about this clonotype: The junction does not match germline at one end; this may be a read error. The V gene is TRBV29-1, the J gene TRBJ2-1, with 10 bases aligning to TRBD1. The CDR3 consists of 13 residues. Germline V gene sequence: CDR1 SQVTM, CDR2 ANQGSEA. The CDR3 region is CSLTRGQGNEQFF. Here the CDR3 DNA reads TGCAGCCTCACCCGGGGACAGGGGAATGAACAGTTCTTT.

For this clonotype: Possible read error: a much larger clone is one base away. The genes are TRBV6-1 and TRBJ1-1; possibly TRBD1 for D (6 bases). Germline CDR1 MNHNS, CDR2 SASEGT. This CDR3 has 14 residues. The V gene lost 5 bases and the J gene lost 7 bases, with 17 bases spanning the gap. The DNA of the CDR3 is TGTGCCAGCAGTCCAGCACGGGGGGGCAATGAAGCTTTCTTT. This gives the protein CASSPARGGNEAFF.

Remarks on this clonotype: The germline gene is not matched at one end of the junction; a read error may be the cause. The V and J genes are TRBV5-4 and TRBJ2-1; 9 nucleotides line up with TRBD2. The CDR3 spans 15 residues. In germline, CDR1 is SGHNT, CDR2 YYREEE (reference sequence). CDR3 DNA: TGTGCCAGTAGCTTGGCTAGCGGGACCTGCAATGAGCAGTTCTTC. Its translation is CASSLASGTCNEQFF.

The sample holds one count of this clonotype. A much larger clone differs from this one at a single base, so this may be a read error. The conserved phenylalanine or tryptophan normally closing the CDR3 is absent here, so this likely arose from a read error. V usage is TRBV10-3 and J usage is TRBJ2-3, with D tentatively TRBD2 (6 bases). The V gene's germline CDR1 is ENHRY and CDR2 SYGVKD. This CDR3 has 13 amino acids. The V and J ends lost 8 bases and 2 bases respectively, with 11 bases between them. The CDR3: CAIAGSLTDTQYL. As DNA, the CDR3 is TGTGCCATCGCCGGGAGCCTCACAGATACGCAGTATTTA.

With respect to this clonotype: This could be a read error, since a much larger clone is one nucleotide away. V is TRBV7-8 and J is TRBJ1-1, with 7 bases aligning to TRBD1. The CDR3 loop spans 12 amino acids. V gave up 3 bases and J gave up 14 bases; unmatched junction bases: 9. CDR1 and CDR2 from the germline V gene are SGHVS and FQNEAQ. CDR3: CASSFANGQVFF. CDR3 coding DNA: TGTGCCAGCAGCTTCGCAAATGGACAGGTATTCTTT.

With regard to this clonotype: An end of the junction differs from the germline gene, which may be a read error. The chain combines TRBV10-3 with TRBJ2-7, with D possibly TRBD2 on 6 matching bases. Looked up from germline, CDR1 is ENHRY and CDR2 is SYGVKD. The CDR3 is 13 amino acids. CDR3 sequence reads: CATKEGRSAVGHF. The CDR3, as DNA: TGTGCCACCAAGGAGGGAAGGTCAGCGGTAGGGCACTTC.

As regards this clonotype: The junction and the germline gene differ at one end; a read error may be behind it. The gene calls are TRBV10-3 and TRBJ2-2, with TRBD1 as a possible D gene (7 bases). Germline lookup yields CDR1 ENHRY and CDR2 SYGVKD. The CDR3 contains 16 residues. The CDR3 DNA is TGTGCCATCAGTGTCGGCGGGACAGCTAACATCGGGGAGCCGTTTTTT. Its translation is CAISVGGTANIGEPFF.

This clonotype was found once. The junction differs from germline at one of its ends, possibly a read error. The V call is TRBV5-4, the J call TRBJ2-3, with TRBD2 matching 8 bases. Germline CDR1 is SGHNT and CDR2 is YYREEE (reference sequence). The CDR3 is 14 amino acids. The CDR3 protein is CASSWTSYTDTRYF. Written as DNA, the CDR3 is TGTGCCAGCAGCTGGACTAGCTATACAGATACGCGGTATTTT.